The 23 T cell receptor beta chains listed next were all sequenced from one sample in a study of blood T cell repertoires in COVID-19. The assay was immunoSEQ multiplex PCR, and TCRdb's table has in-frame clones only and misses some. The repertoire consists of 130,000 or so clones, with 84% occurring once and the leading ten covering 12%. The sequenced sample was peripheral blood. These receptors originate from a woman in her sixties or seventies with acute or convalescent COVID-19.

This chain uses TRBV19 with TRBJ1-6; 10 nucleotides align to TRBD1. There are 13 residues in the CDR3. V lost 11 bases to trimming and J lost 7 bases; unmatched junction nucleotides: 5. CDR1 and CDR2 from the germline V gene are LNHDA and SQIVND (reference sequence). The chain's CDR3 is CASRTGGNSPLHF. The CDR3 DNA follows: TGTGCCTCAAGGACAGGGGGAAATTCACCCCTCCACTTT.

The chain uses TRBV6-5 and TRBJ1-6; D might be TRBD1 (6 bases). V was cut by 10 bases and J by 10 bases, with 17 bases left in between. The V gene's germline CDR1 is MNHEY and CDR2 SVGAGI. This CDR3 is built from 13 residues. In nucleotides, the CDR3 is TGTGCCACCTCTTACAGGGAAAGCTCACCCCTCCACTTT. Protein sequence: CATSYRESSPLHF.

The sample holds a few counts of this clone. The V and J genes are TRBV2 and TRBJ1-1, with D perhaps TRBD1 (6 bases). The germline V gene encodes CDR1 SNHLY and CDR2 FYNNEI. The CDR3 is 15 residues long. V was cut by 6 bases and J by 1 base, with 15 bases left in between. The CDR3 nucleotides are TGTGCCAGCAGACAGAGGGGGTATGCGAACACTGAAGCTTTCTTT. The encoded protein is CASRQRGYANTEAFF. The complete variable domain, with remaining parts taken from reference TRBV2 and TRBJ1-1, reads EPEVTQTPSHQVTQMGQEVILRCVPISNHLYFYWYRQILGQKVEFLVSFYNNEISEKSEIFDDQFSVERPDGSNFTLKIRSTKLEDSAMYFCASRQRGYANTEAFFGQGTRLTVV.

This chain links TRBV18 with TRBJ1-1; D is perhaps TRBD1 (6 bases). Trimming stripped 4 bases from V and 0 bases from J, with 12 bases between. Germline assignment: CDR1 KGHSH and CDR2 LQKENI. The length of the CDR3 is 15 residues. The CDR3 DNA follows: TGTGCCAGCTCACTCCTACAGGGTATGAACACTGAAGCTTTCTTT. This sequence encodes CASSLLQGMNTEAFF. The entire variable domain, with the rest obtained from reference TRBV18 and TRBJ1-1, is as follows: NAGVMQNPRHLVRRRGQEARLRCSPMKGHSHVYWYRQLPEEGLKFMVYLQKENIIDESGMPKERFSAEFPKEGPSILRIQQVVRGDSAAYFCASSLLQGMNTEAFFGQGTRLTVV.

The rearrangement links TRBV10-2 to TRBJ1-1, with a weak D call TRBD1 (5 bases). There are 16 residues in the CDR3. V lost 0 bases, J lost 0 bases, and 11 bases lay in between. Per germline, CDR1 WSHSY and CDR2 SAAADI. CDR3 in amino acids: CASSESRTPLNTEAFF. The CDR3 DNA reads TGCGCCAGCAGTGAGTCGAGGACACCTTTGAACACTGAAGCTTTCTTT.

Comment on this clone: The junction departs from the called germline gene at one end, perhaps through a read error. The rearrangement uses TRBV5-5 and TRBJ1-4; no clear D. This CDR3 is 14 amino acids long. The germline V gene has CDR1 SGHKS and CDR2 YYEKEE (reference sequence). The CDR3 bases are TGTGCCAGCAGCTTGGGAAGTCTAGGTGTGAGTAAGGCCTTT. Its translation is CASSLGSLGVSKAF.

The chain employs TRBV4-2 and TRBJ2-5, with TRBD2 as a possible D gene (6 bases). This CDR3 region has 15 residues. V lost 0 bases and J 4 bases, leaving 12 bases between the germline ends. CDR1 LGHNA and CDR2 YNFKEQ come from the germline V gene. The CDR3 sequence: CASSQDGRGGETQYF. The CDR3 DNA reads TGTGCCAGCAGCCAAGATGGCCGGGGAGGAGAGACCCAGTACTTC.

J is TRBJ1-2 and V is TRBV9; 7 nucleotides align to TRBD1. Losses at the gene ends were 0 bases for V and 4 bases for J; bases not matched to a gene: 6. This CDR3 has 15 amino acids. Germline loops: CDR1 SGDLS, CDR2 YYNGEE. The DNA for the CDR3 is TGTGCCAGCAGCGTAGGAACAGGGGATATCTATGGCTACACCTTC. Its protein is CASSVGTGDIYGYTF.

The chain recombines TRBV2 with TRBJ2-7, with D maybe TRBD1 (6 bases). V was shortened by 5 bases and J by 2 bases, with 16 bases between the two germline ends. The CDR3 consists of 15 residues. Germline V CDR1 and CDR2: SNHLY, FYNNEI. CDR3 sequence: CASSPDSSLPYEQYV. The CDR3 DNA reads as TGTGCCAGCAGTCCGGACAGTTCCCTCCCCTACGAGCAGTACGTC.

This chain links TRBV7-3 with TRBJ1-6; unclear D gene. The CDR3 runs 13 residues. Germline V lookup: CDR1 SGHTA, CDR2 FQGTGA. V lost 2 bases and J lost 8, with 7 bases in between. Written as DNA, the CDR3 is TGTGCCAGCAGCTTATCCCAGGATTCACCCCTCCACTTT. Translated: CASSLSQDSPLHF.

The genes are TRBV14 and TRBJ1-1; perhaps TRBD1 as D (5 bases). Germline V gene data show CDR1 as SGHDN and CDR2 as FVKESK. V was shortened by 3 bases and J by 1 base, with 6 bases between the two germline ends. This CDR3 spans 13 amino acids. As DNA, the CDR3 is TGTGCCAGCAGCCAGGGGGGGAACACTGAAGCTTTCTTT. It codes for CASSQGGNTEAFF.

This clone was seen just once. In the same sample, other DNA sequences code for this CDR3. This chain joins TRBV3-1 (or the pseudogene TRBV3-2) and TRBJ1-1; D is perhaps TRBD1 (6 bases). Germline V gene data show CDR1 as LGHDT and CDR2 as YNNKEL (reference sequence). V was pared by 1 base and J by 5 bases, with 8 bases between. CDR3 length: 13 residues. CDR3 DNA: TGTGCCAGCAGCCAAGGAGGGGGAACTGAAGCTTTCTTT. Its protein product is CASSQGGGTEAFF.

The DNA of the CDR3 is TGTGCCAGCAGCCAGGTTCACTATGGCTACACCTTC. Translation gives CASSQVHYGYTF. V gene TRBV12-3 or TRBV12-4 combines with J gene TRBJ1-2; no clear D. The germline V and J ends were trimmed by 6 bases and 3 bases, with 8 bases remaining between them. This CDR3 has 12 amino acids.

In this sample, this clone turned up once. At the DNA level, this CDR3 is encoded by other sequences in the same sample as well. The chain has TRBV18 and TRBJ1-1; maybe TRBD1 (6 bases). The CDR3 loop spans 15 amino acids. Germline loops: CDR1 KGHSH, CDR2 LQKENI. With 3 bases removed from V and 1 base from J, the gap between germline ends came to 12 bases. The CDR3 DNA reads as TGTGCCAGCTCACCTCCGGGACAACCGAACACTGAAGCTTTCTTT. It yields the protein CASSPPGQPNTEAFF. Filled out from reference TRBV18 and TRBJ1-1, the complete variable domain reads NAGVMQNPRHLVRRRGQEARLRCSPMKGHSHVYWYRQLPEEGLKFMVYLQKENIIDESGMPKERFSAEFPKEGPSILRIQQVVRGDSAAYFCASSPPGQPNTEAFFGQGTRLTVV.

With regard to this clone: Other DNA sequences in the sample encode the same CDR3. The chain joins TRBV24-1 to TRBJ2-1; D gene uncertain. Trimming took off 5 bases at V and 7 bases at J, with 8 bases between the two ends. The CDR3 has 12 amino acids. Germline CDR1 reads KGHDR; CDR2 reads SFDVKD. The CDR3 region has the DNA TGTGCCACCAGTGGCAGGTCGAATGAGCAGTTCTTC. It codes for CATSGRSNEQFF.

CDR3 protein: CASSVTSGTGELFF. CDR3 bases: TGTGCCAGCAGCGTTACTAGCGGGACCGGGGAGCTGTTTTTT. The rearrangement links TRBV11-3 to TRBJ2-2; 9 bases fit TRBD2. Unmatched junction bases numbered 3, after V lost 5 bases and J lost 5 bases. Germline loops: CDR1 SGHNT, CDR2 YENEEA. The CDR3 is 14 amino acids.

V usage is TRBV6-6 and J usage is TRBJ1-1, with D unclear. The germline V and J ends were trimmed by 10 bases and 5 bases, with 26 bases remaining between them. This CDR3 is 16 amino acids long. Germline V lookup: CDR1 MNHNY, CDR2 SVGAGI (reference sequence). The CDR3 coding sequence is TGTGCCACCCTACCCCTCGCCGACTACCCGTTGACTGAAGCTTTCTTT. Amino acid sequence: CATLPLADYPLTEAFF.

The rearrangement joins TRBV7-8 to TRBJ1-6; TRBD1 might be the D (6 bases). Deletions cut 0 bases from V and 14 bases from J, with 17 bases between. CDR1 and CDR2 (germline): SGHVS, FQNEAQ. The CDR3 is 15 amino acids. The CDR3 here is CASSLAEQGSYTLHF. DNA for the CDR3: TGTGCCAGCAGCTTAGCAGAGCAGGGGAGTTATACCCTCCACTTT.

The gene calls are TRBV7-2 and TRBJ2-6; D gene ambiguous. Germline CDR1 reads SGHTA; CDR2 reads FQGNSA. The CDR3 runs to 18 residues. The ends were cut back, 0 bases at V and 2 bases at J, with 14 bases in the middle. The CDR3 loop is CASSLAPGGWAGANVLTF. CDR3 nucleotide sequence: TGTGCCAGCAGCTTAGCGCCGGGTGGCTGGGCTGGGGCCAACGTCCTGACTTTC. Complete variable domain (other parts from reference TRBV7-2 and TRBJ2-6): GAGVSQSPSNKVTEKGKDVELRCDPISGHTALYWYRQSLGQGLEFLIYFQGNSAPDKSGLPSDRFSAERTGGSVSTLTIQRTQQEDSAVYLCASSLAPGGWAGANVLTFGAGSRLTVL.

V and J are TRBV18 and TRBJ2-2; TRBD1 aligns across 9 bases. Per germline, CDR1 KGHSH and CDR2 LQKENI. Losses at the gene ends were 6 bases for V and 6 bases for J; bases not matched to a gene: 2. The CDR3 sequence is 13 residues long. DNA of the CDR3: TGTGCCAGCTCCCGACAGGGGGCCGGGGAGCTGTTTTTT. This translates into CASSRQGAGELFF.

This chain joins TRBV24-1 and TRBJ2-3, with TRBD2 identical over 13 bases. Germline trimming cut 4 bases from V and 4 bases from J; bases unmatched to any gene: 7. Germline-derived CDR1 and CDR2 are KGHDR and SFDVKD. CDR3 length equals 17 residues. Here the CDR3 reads CATSDPGLAGAADTQYF. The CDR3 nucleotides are TGTGCCACCAGTGACCCCGGACTAGCGGGGGCCGCAGATACGCAGTATTTT.

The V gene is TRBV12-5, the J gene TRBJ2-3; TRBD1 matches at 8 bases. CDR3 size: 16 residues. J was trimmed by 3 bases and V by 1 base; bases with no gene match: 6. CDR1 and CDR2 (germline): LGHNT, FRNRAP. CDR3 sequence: CASGLGDRILTDTQYF. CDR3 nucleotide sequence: TGTGCTAGTGGTTTGGGGGACAGGATCTTAACAGATACGCAGTATTTT. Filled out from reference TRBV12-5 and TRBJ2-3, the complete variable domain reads DARVTQTPRHKVTEMGQEVTMRCQPILGHNTVFWYRQTMMQGLELLAYFRNRAPLDDSGMPKDRFSAEMPDATLATLKIQPSEPRDSAVYFCASGLGDRILTDTQYFGPGTRLTVL.

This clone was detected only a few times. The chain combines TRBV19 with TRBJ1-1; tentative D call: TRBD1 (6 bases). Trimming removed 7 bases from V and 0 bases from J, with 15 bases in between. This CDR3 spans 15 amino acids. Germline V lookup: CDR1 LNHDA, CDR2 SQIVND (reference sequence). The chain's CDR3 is CASTTQGTLNTEAFF. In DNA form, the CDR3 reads TGTGCCAGTACTACTCAGGGGACCTTGAACACTGAAGCTTTCTTT.